This TCR beta chain was identified during a study of cytomegalovirus exposure and HLA in healthy donors. The wider study: There were 90 million to 140 million unique TCR beta sequences, drawn from 150 million to 200 million T cells, in an earlier analysis.

The primer mix had 60 Vbeta and 13 Jbeta primers. Data came from immunoSEQ multiplex PCR; TCRdb stores just in-frame clones and leaves some out. Among approximately 74,000 clones listed, under 70% were seen once. A remark on this clone: Its specificity is not known.

CDR1 and CDR2 (germline): SGHRS, YFSETQ. The CDR3 runs to 16 residues. Trimming left V 2 bases short and J 0 bases short, with 14 bases between. Study-level findings and limits: It was taken for granted in presence/absence analyses that sequencing depth across donors was roughly uniform. Common viral pathogens were later found to be apparently linked to several of the most significant clusters.

Healthy individuals who donated bone marrow served as the donors. The sample was PBMCs. The chain carries TRBV5-1 and TRBJ1-1, with D maybe TRBD1 (6 bases). The receptor comes from a man aged 25 to 45 in good health and CMV-seropositive. The CDR3 loop is CASSLPGDRVNTEAFF. In nucleotides, the CDR3 is TGCGCCAGCAGCTTACCAGGGGACCGGGTGAACACTGAAGCTTTCTTT.